The 21 T cell receptor beta chains below come from one sample, sequenced in a study of shared clonotypes between healthy human individuals. The repertoire was sequenced with immunoSEQ multiplex PCR; TCRdb's copy has only in-frame clones and lacks some. This sample carries 490,000 or so clones, 70% to 80% of them seen once, and the ten largest clones take 13%. Sequencing was carried out using PBMCs. These receptor sequences come from a woman aged 40 to 50 in good health. Some clones in this sample may be carry-over from other donors' samples.

Worth noting for this clone: Sequence at one end of the junction differs from germline and may be a read error. Additional DNA sequences in this sample encode the identical CDR3. The CDR3 is CAISEMEQGGNQPQHF. In nucleotides, the CDR3 is TGTGCCATCAGTGAAATGGAGCAAGGAGGCAATCAGCCTCAGCATTTT. The chain has TRBV10-3 and TRBJ1-5; D call uncertain. Germline assignment: CDR1 ENHRY and CDR2 SYGVKD. CDR3 length: 16 residues.

The chain combines TRBV5-1 with TRBJ2-3, with D hard to call. The germline V gene encodes CDR1 SGHRS and CDR2 YFSETQ. The CDR3 runs to 15 residues. Trimming left V 2 bases short and J 1 base short, with 11 bases between. CDR3 sequence (DNA): TGCGCCAGCAGCTTATCAAAAGGTGGCACAGATACGCAGTATTTT. As protein: CASSLSKGGTDTQYF. Full variable domain (remainder filled in from reference TRBV5-1 and TRBJ2-3): KAGVTQTPRYLIKTRGQQVTLSCSPISGHRSVSWYQQTPGQGLQFLFEYFSETQRNKGNFPGRFSGRQFSNSRSEMNVSTLELGDSALYLCASSLSKGGTDTQYFGPGTRLTVL.

The chain links TRBV9 to TRBJ1-2; D not certain. With 4 bases removed from V and 0 bases from J, the gap between germline ends came to 13 bases. CDR1 and CDR2 (germline): SGDLS, YYNGEE. The CDR3 has 15 amino acids. The CDR3 DNA is TGTGCCAGCAGCCCACCCGGTGTAGCTAACTATGGCTACACCTTC. This encodes CASSPPGVANYGYTF.

The chain joins TRBV6-1 to TRBJ2-5, with 8 bases aligning to TRBD1. This CDR3 has 14 amino acids. Unmatched junction bases numbered 4, after V lost 3 bases and J lost 4 bases. The V gene's germline CDR1 is MNHNS and CDR2 SASEGT. CDR3: CASSETGVRETQYF. CDR3 nucleotides: TGTGCCAGCAGTGAGACAGGGGTGAGAGAGACCCAGTACTTC.

A few counts support this clone. CDR3 sequence: CASRPAGSSGNTIYF. The CDR3, as DNA: TGCGCCAGCAGGCCTGCAGGAAGCTCTGGAAACACCATATATTTT. This chain uses TRBV5-1 with TRBJ1-3; D is unresolved. Germline V gene sequence: CDR1 SGHRS, CDR2 YFSETQ. CDR3 size: 15 residues. Trimming removed 5 bases at V and 0 bases at J, with 12 bases between.

This clone was observed a handful of times. Other DNA variants within this sample encode the same CDR3. The rearrangement links TRBV18 to TRBJ1-1; D unclear. Looked up from germline, CDR1 is KGHSH and CDR2 is LQKENI. This CDR3 region has 12 residues. V was shortened by 3 bases and J by 5 bases, with 7 bases between the two germline ends. The CDR3 DNA follows: TGTGCCAGCTCACCCGGTCAAACTGAAGCTTTCTTT. Encoded protein: CASSPGQTEAFF.

This sequence joins TRBV7-9 and TRBJ2-7; a weak D match, TRBD1 (6 bases). Germline CDR1 and CDR2: SEHNR and FQNEAQ (reference sequence). The V end was cut by 4 bases, the J end by 2 bases, with 15 bases between. The CDR3 runs to 15 residues. CDR3 amino acids: CASSSMGQGPYEQYF. The DNA of the CDR3 is TGTGCCAGCAGCTCGATGGGACAAGGTCCCTACGAGCAGTACTTC.

In the case of this clone: A much larger clone lies a single base off, so this may be a read error. This CDR3 is also generated by other DNA sequences in the sample. The chain combines TRBV30 with TRBJ1-1; D might be TRBD1 (5 bases). CDR1 is GTSNPN, CDR2 SVGIG, per germline (reference sequence). CDR3 length equals 12 residues. In DNA, the CDR3 is TGTGCTTGGAAGCGGGGGTCCACTGAAGCTTTCTTT. As protein: CAWKRGSTEAFF. Using reference TRBV30 and TRBJ1-1 for the parts outside the CDR3, the full variable domain is SQTIHQWPATLVQPVGSPLSLECTVEGTSNPNLYWYRQAAGRGLQLLFYSVGIGQISSEVPQNLSASRPQDRQFILSSKKLLLSDSGFYLCAWKRGSTEAFFGQGTRLTVV.

This clone appeared a single time. This rearrangement joins TRBV6-5 to TRBJ1-4; D is perhaps TRBD1 (5 bases). V lost 2 bases to trimming and J lost 8 bases, with 12 bases between them. The CDR3 totals 14 residues. The germline V gene encodes CDR1 MNHEY and CDR2 SVGAGI. This CDR3 is CASSYEGRSEKLFF. In nucleotides, the CDR3 is TGTGCCAGCAGTTACGAGGGACGAAGCGAAAAACTGTTTTTT.

This chain joins TRBV7-7 and TRBJ2-7; perhaps TRBD1 as D (6 bases). The V gene's germline CDR1 is SSHAT and CDR2 FNYEAQ (reference sequence). V was cut by 7 bases and J by 2 bases, with 24 bases left in between. The length of the CDR3 is 17 residues. In DNA, the CDR3 is TGTGCCAGCACGCTGTACCCCGGGACAACAGACACCTACGAGCAGTACTTC. Amino acids: CASTLYPGTTDTYEQYF. The whole variable domain, filled in from reference TRBV7-7 and TRBJ2-7, reads GAGVSQSPRYKVTKRGQDVTLRCDPISSHATLYWYQQALGQGPEFLTYFNYEAQPDKSGLPSDRFSAERPEGSISTLTIQRTEQRDSAMYRCASTLYPGTTDTYEQYFGPGTRLTVT.

This sequence joins TRBV19 and TRBJ2-3; TRBD1 might be the D (6 bases). This CDR3 spans 15 amino acids. The V gene lost 7 bases and the J gene lost 3 bases, with 17 bases spanning the gap. The germline V gene has CDR1 LNHDA and CDR2 SQIVND (reference sequence). CDR3 sequence reads: CASTTGQLSTDTQYF. CDR3 coding DNA: TGTGCCAGTACCACCGGACAGTTGTCGACAGATACGCAGTATTTT.

V gene TRBV4-2 combines with J gene TRBJ2-5; TRBD1 matches at 8 bases. The CDR3 length is 16 residues. Germline V gene sequence: CDR1 LGHNA, CDR2 YNFKEQ. J was trimmed by 7 bases and V by 4 bases; bases with no gene match: 14. In nucleotides, the CDR3 is TGTGCCAGCAGCCTCCGAATGGGACAGGTCATCGGGACCCAGTACTTC. Protein sequence: CASSLRMGQVIGTQYF.

With respect to this clone: Different DNA sequences within this sample yield the same CDR3. The V gene is TRBV7-2, the J gene TRBJ2-2, with D maybe TRBD2 (6 bases). Trimming removed 0 bases at V and 2 bases at J, with 7 bases between. This CDR3 contains 15 residues. CDR1 is SGHTA, CDR2 FQGNSA, per germline. CDR3 in DNA: TGTGCCAGCAGCTTAGCGGGACTTAACACCGGGGAGCTGTTTTTT. It codes for CASSLAGLNTGELFF.

The chain couples TRBV21-1 to TRBJ2-2. TRBV21-1 is recorded as a pseudogene. This CDR3 is built from 15 residues. The CDR3 DNA follows: TGTGCCAGCACCCCCCGGGACGCGAACACCGGGGAGCTGTTTTTT. This sequence encodes CASTPRDANTGELFF.

This chain joins TRBV15 and TRBJ1-4, with 8 positions matching TRBD1. The germline V gene encodes CDR1 LNHNV and CDR2 YYDKDF (reference sequence). Trimming removed 3 bases from V and 7 bases from J; junction bases left unmatched: 4. This CDR3 contains 14 residues. CDR3 amino acids: CATSRIGQGEKLFF. CDR3 nucleotides: TGTGCCACCAGCAGGATAGGACAGGGTGAAAAACTGTTTTTT.

The gene calls are TRBV28 and TRBJ2-7; D may be TRBD1 (5 bases). Looked up from germline, CDR1 is MDHEN and CDR2 is SYDVKM. The V and J ends lost 2 bases and 3 bases respectively, with 8 bases between them. This CDR3 has 13 amino acids. The CDR3 DNA reads TGTGCCAGCAGTTTACAGGGAAACTACGAGCAGTACTTC. Translation: CASSLQGNYEQYF.

The V and J genes are TRBV11-2 and TRBJ2-7, with D hard to call. Germline CDR1 reads SGHAT; CDR2 reads FQNNGV. This CDR3 has 14 amino acids. V lost 1 base to trimming and J lost 0 bases, with 7 bases between them. The chain's CDR3 is CASSLGLGSYEQYF. In DNA form, the CDR3 reads TGTGCCAGCAGCTTAGGGTTAGGCTCCTACGAGCAGTACTTC.

This chain links TRBV5-4 with TRBJ2-7; D not resolved. Germline lookup yields CDR1 SGHNT and CDR2 YYREEE (reference sequence). V lost 0 bases and J lost 2, with 9 bases in between. This CDR3 has 14 residues. The CDR3 loop is CASSLVRGAYEQYF. As DNA, the CDR3 is TGTGCCAGCAGCTTGGTCAGAGGAGCCTACGAGCAGTACTTC.

This chain uses TRBV10-1 with TRBJ2-2; 8 bases are shared with TRBD2. The CDR3 length is 20 residues. Germline CDR1 WNHNN, CDR2 SYGVQD (reference sequence). V gave up 1 base and J gave up 1 base; unmatched junction bases: 14. The CDR3 protein is CASSEYPAGVIIVNTGELFF. CDR3 nucleotides: TGCGCCAGCAGTGAGTATCCAGCGGGAGTAATCATAGTGAACACCGGGGAGCTGTTTTTT.

V and J are TRBV6-5 and TRBJ1-2; tentative D call: TRBD1 (6 bases). V was clipped by 4 bases and J by 5 bases, with 20 bases between them. Germline loops: CDR1 MNHEY, CDR2 SVGAGI. This CDR3 is built from 16 residues. Here the CDR3 reads CASSSPRTGSGYGYTF. CDR3 in DNA: TGTGCCAGCAGTTCCCCGCGAACAGGGTCGGGGTATGGCTACACCTTC.

This clone was recorded only once. At one end, the junction sequence differs from germline, possibly due to a read error. The chain carries TRBV4-1 and TRBJ2-7; possible D gene TRBD2, 6 bases. The germline V gene has CDR1 MGHRA and CDR2 YSYEKL. This CDR3 has 15 residues. CDR3 region: CASSQDLAASYEQYF. The CDR3 region has the DNA TGTGCCAGCAGCCAAGATTTAGCGGCTTCCTACGAGCAGTACTTC.